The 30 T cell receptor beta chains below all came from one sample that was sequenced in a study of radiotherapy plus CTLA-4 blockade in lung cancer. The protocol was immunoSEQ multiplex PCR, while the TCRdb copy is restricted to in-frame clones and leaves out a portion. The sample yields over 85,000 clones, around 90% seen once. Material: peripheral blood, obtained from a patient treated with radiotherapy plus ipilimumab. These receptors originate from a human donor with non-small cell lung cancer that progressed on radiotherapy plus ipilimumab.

CDR3 sequence reads: CASSGRANTGELFF. The CDR3 DNA is TGTGCCAGCAGCGGCAGGGCGAACACCGGGGAGCTGTTTTTT. V is TRBV9 and J is TRBJ2-2; possible D gene TRBD1, 5 bases. The V gene's germline CDR1 is SGDLS and CDR2 YYNGEE. V lost 3 bases and J lost 0, with 6 bases in between. CDR3 length: 14 amino acids.

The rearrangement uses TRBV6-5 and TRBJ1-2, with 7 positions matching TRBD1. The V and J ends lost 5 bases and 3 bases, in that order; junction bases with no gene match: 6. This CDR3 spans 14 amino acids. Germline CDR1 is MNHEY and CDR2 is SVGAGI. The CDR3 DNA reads TGTGCCAGCAGTGTAAAGACAGGGTACTATGGCTACACCTTC. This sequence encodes CASSVKTGYYGYTF.

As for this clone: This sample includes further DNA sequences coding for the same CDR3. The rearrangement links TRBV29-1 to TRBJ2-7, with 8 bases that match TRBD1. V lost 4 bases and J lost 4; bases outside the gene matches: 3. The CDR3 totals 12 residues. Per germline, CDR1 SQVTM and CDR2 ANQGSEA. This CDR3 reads CSVGTGGYEQYF. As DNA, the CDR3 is TGCAGCGTTGGCACAGGGGGATACGAGCAGTACTTC.

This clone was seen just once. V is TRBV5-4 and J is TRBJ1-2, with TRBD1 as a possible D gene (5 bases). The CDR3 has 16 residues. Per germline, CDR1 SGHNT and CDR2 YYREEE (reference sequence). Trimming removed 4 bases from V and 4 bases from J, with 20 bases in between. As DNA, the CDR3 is TGTGCCAGCAGCCCCACAACACCAGGGAACATCTATGGCTACACCTTC. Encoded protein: CASSPTTPGNIYGYTF.

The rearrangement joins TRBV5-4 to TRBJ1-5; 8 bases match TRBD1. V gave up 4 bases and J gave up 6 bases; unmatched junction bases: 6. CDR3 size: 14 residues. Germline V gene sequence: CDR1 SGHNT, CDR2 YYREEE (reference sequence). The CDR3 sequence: CASSIQGESQPQHF. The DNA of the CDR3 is TGTGCCAGCAGCATACAGGGGGAAAGTCAGCCCCAGCATTTT.

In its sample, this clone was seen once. DNA of the CDR3: TGTGCCAGTAGTATAGCAGGCGAGCAGTACTTC. Its protein is CASSIAGEQYF. J is TRBJ2-7 and V is TRBV19; D uncertain. Germline-derived CDR1 and CDR2 are LNHDA and SQIVND (reference sequence). V was cut by 1 base and J by 6 bases, with 4 bases left in between. CDR3 length: 11 amino acids.

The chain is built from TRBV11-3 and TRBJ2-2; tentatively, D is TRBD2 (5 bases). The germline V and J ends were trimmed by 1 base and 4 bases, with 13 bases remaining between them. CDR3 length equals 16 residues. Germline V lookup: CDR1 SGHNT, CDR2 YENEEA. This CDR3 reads CASSLGNLAGTGELFF. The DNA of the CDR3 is TGTGCCAGCAGCTTAGGAAATCTGGCGGGCACCGGGGAGCTGTTTTTT.

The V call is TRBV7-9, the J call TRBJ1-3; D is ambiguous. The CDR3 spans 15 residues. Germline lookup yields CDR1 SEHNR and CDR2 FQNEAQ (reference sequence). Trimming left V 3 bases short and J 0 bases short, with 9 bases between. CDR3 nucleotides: TGTGCCAGCAGCTTTGAGGTGCTCTCTGGAAACACCATATATTTT. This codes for CASSFEVLSGNTIYF. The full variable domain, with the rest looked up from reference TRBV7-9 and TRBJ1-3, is DTGVSQNPRHKITKRGQNVTFRCDPISEHNRLYWYRQTLGQGPEFLTYFQNEAQLEKSRLLSDRFSAERPKGSFSTLEIQRTEQGDSAMYLCASSFEVLSGNTIYFGEGSWLTVV.

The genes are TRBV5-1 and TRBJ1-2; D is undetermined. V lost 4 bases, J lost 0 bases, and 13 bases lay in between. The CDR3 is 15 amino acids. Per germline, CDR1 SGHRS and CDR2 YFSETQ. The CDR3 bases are TGCGCCAGCAGCCGAGACGGAGGGTCTAACTATGGCTACACCTTC. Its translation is CASSRDGGSNYGYTF.

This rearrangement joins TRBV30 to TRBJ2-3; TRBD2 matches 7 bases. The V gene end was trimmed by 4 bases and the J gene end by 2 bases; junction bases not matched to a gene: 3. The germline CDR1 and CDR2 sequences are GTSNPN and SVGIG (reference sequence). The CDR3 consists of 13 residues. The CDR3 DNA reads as TGTGCCTGGACTAGCGGTACCACAGATACGCAGTATTTT. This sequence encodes CAWTSGTTDTQYF.

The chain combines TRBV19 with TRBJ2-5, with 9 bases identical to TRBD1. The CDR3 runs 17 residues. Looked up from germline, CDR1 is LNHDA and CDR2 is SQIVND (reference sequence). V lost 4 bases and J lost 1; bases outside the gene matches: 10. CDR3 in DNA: TGTGCCAGTAGTACCCTACCGACAGGGGGGGGCCAAGAGACCCAGTACTTC. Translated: CASSTLPTGGGQETQYF.

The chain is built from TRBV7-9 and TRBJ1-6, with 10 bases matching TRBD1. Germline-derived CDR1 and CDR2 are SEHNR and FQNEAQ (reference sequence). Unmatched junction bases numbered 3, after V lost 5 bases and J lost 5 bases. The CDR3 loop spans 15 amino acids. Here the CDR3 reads CASSRQGADNSPLHF. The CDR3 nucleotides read TGTGCCAGCAGCCGACAGGGGGCTGATAATTCACCCCTCCACTTT.

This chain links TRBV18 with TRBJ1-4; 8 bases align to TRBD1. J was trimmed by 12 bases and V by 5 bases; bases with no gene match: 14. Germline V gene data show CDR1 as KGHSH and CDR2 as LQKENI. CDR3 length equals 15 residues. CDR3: CASSGQGPLNGELFF. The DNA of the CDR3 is TGTGCCAGCTCAGGACAGGGCCCCTTGAATGGAGAACTGTTTTTT.

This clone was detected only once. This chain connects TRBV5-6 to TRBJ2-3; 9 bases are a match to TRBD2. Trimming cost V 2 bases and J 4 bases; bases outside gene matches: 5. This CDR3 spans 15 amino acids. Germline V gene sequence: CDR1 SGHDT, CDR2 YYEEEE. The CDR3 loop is CASSLRAGGPDTQYF. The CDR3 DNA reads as TGTGCCAGCAGCTTAAGAGCGGGAGGACCAGATACGCAGTATTTT.

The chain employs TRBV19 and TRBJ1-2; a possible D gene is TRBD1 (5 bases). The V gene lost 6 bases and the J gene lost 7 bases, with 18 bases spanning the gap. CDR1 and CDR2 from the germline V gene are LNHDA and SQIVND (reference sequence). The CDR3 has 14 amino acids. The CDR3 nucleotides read TGTGCCAGTAGACTGGGTGGGGCGCAGGCTGGCTACACCTTC. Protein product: CASRLGGAQAGYTF.

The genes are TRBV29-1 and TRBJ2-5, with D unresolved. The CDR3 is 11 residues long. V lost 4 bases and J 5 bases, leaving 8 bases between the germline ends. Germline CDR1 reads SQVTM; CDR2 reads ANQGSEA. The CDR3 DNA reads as TGCAGCGTTGGTAGCTTGGAGACCCAGTACTTC. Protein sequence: CSVGSLETQYF.

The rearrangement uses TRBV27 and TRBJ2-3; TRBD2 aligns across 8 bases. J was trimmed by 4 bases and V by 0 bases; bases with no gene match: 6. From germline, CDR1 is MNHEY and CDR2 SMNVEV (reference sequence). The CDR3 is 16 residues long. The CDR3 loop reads CASSLSSTSGADTQYF. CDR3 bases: TGTGCCAGCAGTTTATCAAGCACTAGCGGAGCAGATACGCAGTATTTT.

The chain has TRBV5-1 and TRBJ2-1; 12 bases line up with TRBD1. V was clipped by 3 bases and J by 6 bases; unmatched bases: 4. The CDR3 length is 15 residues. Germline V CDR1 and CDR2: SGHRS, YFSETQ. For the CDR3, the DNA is TGCGCCAGCAGCTCGGGACAGGGGGCTAGCAATGAGCAGTTCTTC. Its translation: CASSSGQGASNEQFF. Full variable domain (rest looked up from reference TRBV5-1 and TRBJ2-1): KAGVTQTPRYLIKTRGQQVTLSCSPISGHRSVSWYQQTPGQGLQFLFEYFSETQRNKGNFPGRFSGRQFSNSRSEMNVSTLELGDSALYLCASSSGQGASNEQFFGPGTRLTVL.

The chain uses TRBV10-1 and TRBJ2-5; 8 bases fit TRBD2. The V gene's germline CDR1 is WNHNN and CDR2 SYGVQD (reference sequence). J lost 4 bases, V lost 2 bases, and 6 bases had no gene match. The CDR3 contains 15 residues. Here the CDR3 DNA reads TGCGCCAGCAGTGAGACTAGCGGCCTAGGAGAGACCCAGTACTTC. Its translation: CASSETSGLGETQYF.

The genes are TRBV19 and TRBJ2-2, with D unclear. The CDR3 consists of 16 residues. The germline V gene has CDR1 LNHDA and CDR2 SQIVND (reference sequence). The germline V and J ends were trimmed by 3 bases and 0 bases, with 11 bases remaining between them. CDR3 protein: CASSIEGRTNTGELFF. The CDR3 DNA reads TGTGCCAGTAGTATTGAAGGGCGCACGAACACCGGGGAGCTGTTTTTT.

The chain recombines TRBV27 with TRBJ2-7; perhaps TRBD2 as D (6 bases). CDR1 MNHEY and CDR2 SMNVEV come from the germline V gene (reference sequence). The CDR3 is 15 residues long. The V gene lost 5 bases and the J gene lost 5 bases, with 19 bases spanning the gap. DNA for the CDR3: TGTGCCAGCAGTATATTTTCCGGGAGTCGAGACGAGCAGTACTTC. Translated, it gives CASSIFSGSRDEQYF.

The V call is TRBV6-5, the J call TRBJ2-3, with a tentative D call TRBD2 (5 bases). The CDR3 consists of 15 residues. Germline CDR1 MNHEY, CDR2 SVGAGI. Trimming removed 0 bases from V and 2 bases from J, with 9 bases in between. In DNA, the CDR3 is TGTGCCAGCAGTTACTCGACGGGGTACACAGATACGCAGTATTTT. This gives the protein CASSYSTGYTDTQYF.

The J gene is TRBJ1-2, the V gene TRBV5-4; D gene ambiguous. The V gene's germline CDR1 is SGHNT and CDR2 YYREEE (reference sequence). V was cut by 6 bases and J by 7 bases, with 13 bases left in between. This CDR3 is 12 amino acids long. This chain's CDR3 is CASNRQGLGYTF. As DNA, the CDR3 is TGTGCCAGCAACAGACAAGGCCTTGGCTACACCTTC.

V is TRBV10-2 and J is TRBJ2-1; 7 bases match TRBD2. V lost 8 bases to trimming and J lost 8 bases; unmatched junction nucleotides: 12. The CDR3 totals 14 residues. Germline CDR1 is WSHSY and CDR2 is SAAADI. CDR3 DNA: TGCGCCAGCGCTGGGAGAGGGAGGGCGGATGAGCAGTTCTTC. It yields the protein CASAGRGRADEQFF.

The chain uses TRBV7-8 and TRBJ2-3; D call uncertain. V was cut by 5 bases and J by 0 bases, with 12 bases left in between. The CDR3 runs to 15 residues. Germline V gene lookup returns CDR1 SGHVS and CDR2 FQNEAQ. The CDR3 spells CASSPGATSTDTQYF. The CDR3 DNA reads TGTGCCAGCAGCCCTGGCGCTACTAGCACAGATACGCAGTATTTT.

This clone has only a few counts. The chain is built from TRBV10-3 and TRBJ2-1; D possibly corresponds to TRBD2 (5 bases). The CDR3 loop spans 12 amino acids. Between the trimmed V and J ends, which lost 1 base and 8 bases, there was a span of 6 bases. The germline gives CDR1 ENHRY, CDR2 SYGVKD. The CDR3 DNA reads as TGTGCCATCAGTGAGTTCGGGGATGAGCAGTTCTTC. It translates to CAISEFGDEQFF.

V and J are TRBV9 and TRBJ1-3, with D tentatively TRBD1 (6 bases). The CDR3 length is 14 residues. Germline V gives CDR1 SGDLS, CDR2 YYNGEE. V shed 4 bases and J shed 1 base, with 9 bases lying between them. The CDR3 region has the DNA TGTGCCAGCAGCCCGACAGGTTCTGGAAACACCATATATTTT. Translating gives CASSPTGSGNTIYF.

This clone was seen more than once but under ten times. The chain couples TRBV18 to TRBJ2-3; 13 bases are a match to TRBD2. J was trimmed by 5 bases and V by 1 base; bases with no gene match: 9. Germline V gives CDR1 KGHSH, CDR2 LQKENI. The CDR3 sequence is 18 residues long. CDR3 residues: CASSPQGLAGIKGDTQYF. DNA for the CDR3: TGTGCCAGCTCACCACAGGGACTAGCGGGGATTAAAGGAGATACGCAGTATTTT.

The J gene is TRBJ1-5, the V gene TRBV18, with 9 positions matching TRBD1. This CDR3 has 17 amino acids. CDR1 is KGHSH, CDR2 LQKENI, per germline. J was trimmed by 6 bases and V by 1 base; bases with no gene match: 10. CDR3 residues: CASSPQPGQGWFQPQHF. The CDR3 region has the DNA TGTGCCAGCTCACCACAGCCGGGACAGGGTTGGTTTCAGCCCCAGCATTTT.

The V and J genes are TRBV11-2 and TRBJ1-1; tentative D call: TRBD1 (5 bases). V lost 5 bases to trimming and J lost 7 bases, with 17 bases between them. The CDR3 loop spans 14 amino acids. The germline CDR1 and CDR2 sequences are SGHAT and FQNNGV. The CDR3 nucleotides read TGTGCCAGCAGCCTTGACAGACCGGGGAGTGAAGCTTTCTTT. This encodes CASSLDRPGSEAFF.